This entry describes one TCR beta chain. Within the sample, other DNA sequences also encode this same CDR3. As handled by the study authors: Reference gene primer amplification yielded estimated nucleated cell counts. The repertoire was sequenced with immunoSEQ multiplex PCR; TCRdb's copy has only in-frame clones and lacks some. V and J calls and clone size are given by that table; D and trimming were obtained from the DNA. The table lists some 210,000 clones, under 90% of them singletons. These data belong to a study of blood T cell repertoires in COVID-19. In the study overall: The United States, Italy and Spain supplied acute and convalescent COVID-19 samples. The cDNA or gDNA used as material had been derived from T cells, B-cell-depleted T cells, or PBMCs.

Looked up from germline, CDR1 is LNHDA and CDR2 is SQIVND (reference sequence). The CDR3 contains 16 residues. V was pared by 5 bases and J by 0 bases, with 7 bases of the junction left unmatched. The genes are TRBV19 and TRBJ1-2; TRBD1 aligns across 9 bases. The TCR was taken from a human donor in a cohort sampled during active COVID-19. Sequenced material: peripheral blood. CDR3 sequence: CASSSRTGAANYGYTF. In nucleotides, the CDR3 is TGTGCCAGTAGTTCCAGGACAGGGGCCGCTAACTATGGCTACACCTTC.